Below are 26 T cell receptor beta chains sequenced from a single sample in a study of CD8 T cells in ankylosing spondylitis. Each CDR3 protein is one row after TCRdb ran MiXCR on the 5' RACE reads. The sample records about 250,000 distinct CDR3 sequences, roughly 8.2% being singletons. What was sequenced was blood, either unsorted or a sorted T cell fraction (not recorded which). These receptors came from a female donor with ankylosing spondylitis or in good health (not recorded which).

The V and J genes are TRBV7-2 and TRBJ1-2; a possible D gene is TRBD1 (5 bases). Germline V gene data show CDR1 as SGHTA and CDR2 as FQGNSA. This CDR3 region has 13 residues. Trimming left V 5 bases short and J 6 bases short, with 13 bases between. The CDR3 DNA sequence: TGTGCCAGCAGCACACGTCAGGGAGATGGCTACACCTTC. Protein sequence: CASSTRQGDGYTF.

This clonotype was detected ten times or more. V usage is TRBV12-3 or TRBV12-4 and J usage is TRBJ1-1; a weak D match, TRBD1 (5 bases). This CDR3 has 14 amino acids. Trimming shortened V by 3 bases and J by 3 bases, and 11 bases separated the two germline ends. CDR3 nucleotides: TGTGCCAGCAGTTTGGGGACGTATGACACTGAAGCTTTCTTT. Translating gives CASSLGTYDTEAFF.

This clonotype was seen ten or more times. The chain links TRBV20-1 to TRBJ2-1; 15 bases agree with TRBD2. This CDR3 is 17 amino acids long. V shed 6 bases, J shed 5 bases, and the junction held 11 bases outside the gene matches. Germline V lookup: CDR1 DFQATT, CDR2 SNEGSKA (reference sequence). The CDR3 nucleotides read TGCAGTGCCTACGGACTAGCGGGAGGGCCGAGAAACAATGAGCAGTTCTTC. It encodes CSAYGLAGGPRNNEQFF.

This clonotype was counted many times. The chain couples TRBV6-1 to TRBJ1-1; TRBD1 matches at 9 bases. V shed 4 bases, J shed 7 bases, and the junction held 7 bases outside the gene matches. Germline-derived CDR1 and CDR2 are MNHNS and SASEGT. The CDR3 length is 14 residues. Written as DNA, the CDR3 is TGTGCCAGCAGTGCCCGGGACAGGGAAGATGAAGCTTTCTTT. Translation gives CASSARDREDEAFF.

The sample holds many counts of this clonotype. The genes are TRBV29-1 and TRBJ2-5, with TRBD2 matching 7 bases. Trimming removed 5 bases from V and 5 bases from J; junction bases left unmatched: 5. CDR1 SQVTM and CDR2 ANQGSEA come from the germline V gene. The length of the CDR3 is 12 residues. In nucleotides, the CDR3 is TGCAGCGTTAGGAGCGGGATGGAGACCCAGTACTTC. This sequence encodes CSVRSGMETQYF. The full variable domain, rest sourced from reference TRBV29-1 and TRBJ2-5, is SAVISQKPSRDICQRGTSLTIQCQVDSQVTMMFWYRQQPGQSLTLIATANQGSEATYESGFVIDKFPISRPNLTFSTLTVSNMSPEDSSIYLCSVRSGMETQYFGPGTRLLVL.

This clonotype appeared many times. Here the CDR3 DNA reads TGCAGTGCTATCCCCGGACTAGCGGCCACAGATACGCAGTATTTT. It specifies CSAIPGLAATDTQYF. The chain employs TRBV20-1 and TRBJ2-3; TRBD2 matches at 10 bases. The trim removed 4 bases at V and 2 bases at J, leaving 6 bases unmatched. The CDR3 is 15 amino acids. CDR1 is DFQATT, CDR2 SNEGSKA, per germline (reference sequence).

This clonotype showed up many times. The chain combines TRBV12-3 or TRBV12-4 with TRBJ2-7; 10 bases are a match to TRBD2. V dropped 2 bases and J dropped 3; count of bases not matched to a gene: 4. There are 15 residues in the CDR3. The DNA of the CDR3 is TGTGCCAGCAGTTTACTAGCGGGAGAGCTCTACGAGCAGTACTTC. Its protein product is CASSLLAGELYEQYF.

There are many counts of this clonotype. The rearrangement links TRBV9 to TRBJ2-4; D possibly matches TRBD1 or TRBD2 (5 bases each). Germline V gene sequence: CDR1 SGDLS, CDR2 YYNGEE. Trimming removed 4 bases at V and 0 bases at J, with 11 bases between. The CDR3 extends over 15 amino acids. The CDR3 sequence: CASSLSGTAKNIQYF. The DNA for the CDR3 is TGTGCCAGCAGCCTTTCCGGGACAGCCAAAAACATTCAGTACTTC. Full variable domain (rest looked up from reference TRBV9 and TRBJ2-4): DSGVTQTPKHLITATGQRVTLRCSPRSGDLSVYWYQQSLDQGLQFLIQYYNGEERAKGNILERFSAQQFPDLHSELNLSSLELGDSALYFCASSLSGTAKNIQYFGAGTRLSVL.

As concerns this clonotype: This may come from a read error, since a much larger clone is one base off. V gene TRBV28 combines with J gene TRBJ2-5; D remains ambiguous. The CDR3 is made up of 14 amino acids. Germline CDR1 and CDR2: MDHEN and SYDVKM. The CDR3 coding sequence is TGTGCCAGCAGCTACCCGGCAGAAGTGGAGACCCAGCACTTC. As protein: CASSYPAEVETQHF.

This chain connects TRBV7-2 to TRBJ2-1, with 8 nucleotides matching TRBD2. The CDR3 length is 12 residues. V was pared by 4 bases and J by 12 bases, with 5 bases of the junction left unmatched. The germline V gene encodes CDR1 SGHTA and CDR2 FQGNSA. The CDR3 loop is CASSSSGTRQFF. The CDR3 DNA is TGTGCCAGCAGCTCCTCCGGGACTAGGCAGTTCTTC.

In its sample, this clonotype was seen many times. V is TRBV14 and J is TRBJ1-1; 9 bases agree with TRBD1. The CDR3 spans 20 residues. Trimming took 0 bases from V and 1 from J; bases not matched to a gene: 15. Germline lookup yields CDR1 SGHDN and CDR2 FVKESK. The CDR3 sequence: CASSQENRGRKARGNTEAFF. The DNA for the CDR3 is TGTGCCAGCAGCCAAGAGAACAGGGGGCGAAAGGCAAGGGGGAACACTGAAGCTTTCTTT.

This clonotype has ten or more counts. V is TRBV20-1 and J is TRBJ1-5; 7 nucleotides match TRBD1. In germline, CDR1 is DFQATT, CDR2 SNEGSKA (reference sequence). The CDR3 sequence is 15 residues long. V dropped 3 bases and J dropped 4; count of bases not matched to a gene: 9. The CDR3 nucleotides are TGCAGTGCTAGGGCTCCGGGACAGTTAAATCAGCCCCAGCATTTT. It specifies CSARAPGQLNQPQHF.

This clonotype came up many times. At one end the junction does not follow the germline gene, possibly because of a read error. The CDR3 bases are TGTGCTAGCAGAGCCAACCCGGGAATCGGGGAGCTGTTTTTT. It codes for CASRANPGIGELFF. The chain carries TRBV7-7 and TRBJ2-2, with D possibly TRBD2 on 5 matching bases. The CDR3 sequence is 14 residues long. Germline assignment: CDR1 SSHAT and CDR2 FNYEAQ (reference sequence).

This clonotype was counted ten times or more. At one boundary the junction diverges from the germline segment, which might be a read error. V gene TRBV20-1 combines with J gene TRBJ2-1; 11 bases line up with TRBD2. The CDR3 totals 15 residues. The V gene's germline CDR1 is DFQATT and CDR2 SNEGSKA (reference sequence). CDR3 amino acids: CSARAGLAVDNEQFF. The DNA for the CDR3 is TGCAGTGCGAGAGCGGGACTAGCGGTAGACAATGAGCAGTTCTTC.

This clonotype appeared many times. The chain uses TRBV3-1 and TRBJ2-7, with D hard to call. The CDR3 has 13 residues. Looked up from germline, CDR1 is LGHDT and CDR2 is YNNKEL (reference sequence). The V end was cut by 2 bases, the J end by 2 bases, with 7 bases between. The CDR3 loop is CASSQRWPYEQYF. The CDR3 DNA is TGTGCCAGCAGCCAAAGATGGCCCTACGAGCAGTACTTC.

Ten or more counts support this clonotype. J is TRBJ1-5 and V is TRBV6-1; D unresolved. This CDR3 has 14 amino acids. CDR1 is MNHNS and CDR2 is SASEGT in the germline V gene. V was cut by 6 bases and J by 0 bases, with 9 bases left in between. CDR3: CASSSRYSNQPQHF. CDR3 in DNA: TGTGCCAGCAGCTCCAGATATAGCAATCAGCCCCAGCATTTT.

Many counts were recorded for this clonotype. This chain joins TRBV6-1 and TRBJ2-2, with TRBD1 matching over 7 bases. Looked up from germline, CDR1 is MNHNS and CDR2 is SASEGT. J lost 2 bases, V lost 10 bases, and 4 bases had no gene match. The CDR3 contains 13 residues. CDR3 residues: CANRDSNTGELFF. Here the CDR3 DNA reads TGTGCCAACCGGGACAGCAACACCGGGGAGCTGTTTTTT.

This clonotype was counted many times. The CDR3, as DNA: TGCAGTGCTCCTGACAGGGGCCATATGAACACTGAAGCTTTCTTT. It codes for CSAPDRGHMNTEAFF. The chain joins TRBV20-1 to TRBJ1-1; TRBD1 matches at 8 bases. V lost 5 bases, J lost 0 bases, and 8 bases stayed unmatched. Germline V CDR1 and CDR2: DFQATT, SNEGSKA (reference sequence). The CDR3 totals 15 residues.

Details on this clonotype: This may be a read error, as it is one base from a much larger clone. V usage is TRBV7-3 and J usage is TRBJ2-3; TRBD1 aligns across 7 bases. The CDR3 is 15 amino acids. Germline V gene sequence: CDR1 SGHTA, CDR2 FQGTGA. The CDR3, as DNA: TGTGGCAGCAGCATGACAGGGAAGAGGACAGATACGCAGTATTTT. It specifies CGSSMTGKRTDTQYF.

This clonotype was recorded at least ten times. The V gene is TRBV6-1, the J gene TRBJ1-5; 11 bases fit TRBD1. The germline V gene has CDR1 MNHNS and CDR2 SASEGT. There are 15 residues in the CDR3. V shed 5 bases and J 5 bases; nucleotides not matched to a gene: 5. CDR3 residues: CASSMDRGPYQPQHF. CDR3 in DNA: TGTGCCAGCAGTATGGACAGGGGGCCCTATCAGCCCCAGCATTTT.

This clonotype was seen repeatedly, ten times or more. The chain has TRBV2 and TRBJ1-4; no definite D call. Germline V gene lookup returns CDR1 SNHLY and CDR2 FYNNEI. V dropped 6 bases and J dropped 8 bases, with 10 bases sitting between them. The CDR3 length is 12 residues. The DNA of the CDR3 is TGTGCCAGCAGGCTGGGTTGGGAAAAACTGTTTTTT. Protein sequence: CASRLGWEKLFF.

This clonotype was detected many times. This sequence joins TRBV20-1 and TRBJ2-7, with a tentative D call TRBD1 (5 bases). Trimming shortened V by 5 bases and J by 5 bases, and 16 bases separated the two germline ends. Germline-derived CDR1 and CDR2 are DFQATT and SNEGSKA (reference sequence). This CDR3 has 13 amino acids. The CDR3 protein is CSALRTRRDEQYF. The CDR3 DNA reads as TGCAGTGCTCTTCGGACCCGCAGGGACGAGCAGTACTTC.

Many counts were recorded for this clonotype. This chain connects TRBV20-1 to TRBJ1-2; TRBD1 matches 8 bases. The CDR3 extends over 13 amino acids. Trimming took 2 bases from V and 4 from J; bases not matched to a gene: 3. Germline V lookup: CDR1 DFQATT, CDR2 SNEGSKA (reference sequence). The CDR3, as DNA: TGCAGTGCTAGAAGGACAGGGATCTATGGCTACACCTTC. It encodes CSARRTGIYGYTF.

The J gene is TRBJ1-4, the V gene TRBV7-2; D call uncertain. CDR3 length: 14 amino acids. The V end lost 3 bases, the J end lost 2 bases, and 7 bases lay between the germline ends. Germline CDR1 SGHTA, CDR2 FQGNSA. This CDR3 is CASSFLKTNEKLFF. In nucleotides, the CDR3 is TGTGCCAGCAGCTTCCTGAAGACTAATGAAAAACTGTTTTTT.

The table lists this clonotype with many counts. The chain carries TRBV14 and TRBJ2-3; the match to TRBD1 covers 7 bases. The CDR3 runs 14 residues. CDR1 SGHDN and CDR2 FVKESK come from the germline V gene. Trimming cost V 4 bases and J 3 bases; bases outside gene matches: 4. The CDR3 sequence is CASSLRQGTDTQYF. CDR3 DNA sequence: TGTGCCAGCAGCCTACGACAGGGAACAGATACGCAGTATTTT. The full variable domain, rest sourced from reference TRBV14 and TRBJ2-3, is EAGVTQFPSHSVIEKGQTVTLRCDPISGHDNLYWYRRVMGKEIKFLLHFVKESKQDESGMPNNRFLAERTGGTYSTLKVQPAELEDSGVYFCASSLRQGTDTQYFGPGTRLTVL.

This clonotype occurred a few times. The V and J genes are TRBV28 and TRBJ1-2; maybe TRBD1 (5 bases). The CDR3 contains 16 residues. Germline V gene data show CDR1 as MDHEN and CDR2 as SYDVKM. V was shortened by 2 bases and J by 4 bases, with 17 bases between the two germline ends. CDR3 nucleotides: TGTGCCAGCAGTTTAGGCAAGGGGCCCCGGGGCTATGGCTACACCTTC. This gives the protein CASSLGKGPRGYGYTF.